Below are 9 T cell receptor beta chains sequenced from a single sample in a study of vaccination and CD4 T cells after COVID-19. MiXCR was run by TCRdb on the PCR reads, yielding one entry per CDR3 protein. Among tens of thousands of distinct CDR3 sequences listed, under 60% were seen once. Source: CD4+ T cells from blood, taken before SARS-CoV-2 vaccination. Receptors originate from a human donor who had recovered from COVID-19.

The chain links TRBV6-1 to TRBJ1-2, with D maybe TRBD1 (5 bases). This CDR3 has 13 residues. Trimming pared 6 bases from V and 4 bases from J, leaving 12 bases between. Germline V lookup: CDR1 MNHNS, CDR2 SASEGT. The CDR3, as DNA: TGTGCCAGCAGGGCTACAGGCATCTATGGCTACACCTTC. It translates to CASRATGIYGYTF.

The chain recombines TRBV27 with TRBJ1-2; D is perhaps TRBD1 (5 bases). Germline V gene lookup returns CDR1 MNHEY and CDR2 SMNVEV (reference sequence). This CDR3 contains 14 residues. Trimming removed 4 bases from V and 4 bases from J, with 13 bases in between. The CDR3 spells CASSWGGGGYGYTF. The CDR3 DNA reads TGTGCCAGCAGTTGGGGGGGGGGTGGCTATGGCTACACCTTC.

The gene calls are TRBV20-1 and TRBJ2-7, with TRBD1 matching 8 bases. The V gene end was trimmed by 5 bases and the J gene end by 7 bases; junction bases not matched to a gene: 25. CDR1 and CDR2 from the germline V gene are DFQATT and SNEGSKA (reference sequence). The CDR3 is 18 residues long. CDR3 nucleotides: TGCAGTGCTTTAGTCGGTGGGGAGGACAGGGCTTCGGCGGGAGAGCAGTACTTC. Residues: CSALVGGEDRASAGEQYF.

The V call is TRBV20-1, the J call TRBJ1-2, with unresolved D. Germline V gene sequence: CDR1 DFQATT, CDR2 SNEGSKA (reference sequence). The V and J ends lost 4 bases and 0 bases respectively, with 9 bases between them. The CDR3 extends over 13 amino acids. CDR3 in amino acids: CSAITDSNYGYTF. In DNA, the CDR3 is TGCAGTGCTATAACAGACTCTAACTATGGCTACACCTTC.

The V and J genes are TRBV4-2 and TRBJ2-5; D gene ambiguous. The CDR3 has 13 amino acids. CDR1 and CDR2 from the germline V gene are LGHNA and YNFKEQ. Trimming removed 1 base at V and 2 bases at J, with 5 bases between. CDR3 protein: CASSQVLQETQYF. CDR3 sequence (DNA): TGTGCCAGCAGCCAAGTCTTGCAAGAGACCCAGTACTTC.

This chain links TRBV20-1 with TRBJ2-6, with D maybe TRBD2 (5 bases). This CDR3 is 14 amino acids long. Trimming stripped 6 bases from V and 1 base from J, with 10 bases between. Germline lookup yields CDR1 DFQATT and CDR2 SNEGSKA (reference sequence). CDR3 sequence reads: CSAPSGSGANVLTF. The CDR3, as DNA: TGCAGTGCCCCTTCGGGGTCTGGGGCCAACGTCCTGACTTTC.

Concerning this clonotype itself: Compared with germline, one end of the junction differs, possibly owing to a read error. V is TRBV28 and J is TRBJ1-5; TRBD1 is a possible D gene (5 bases). CDR3 size: 13 residues. The germline CDR1 and CDR2 sequences are MDHEN and SYDVKM. As DNA, the CDR3 is TGTGCCAGCAGCCTCGACAGTAATCAGCCCCGGCATTTT. It encodes CASSLDSNQPRHF. The full variable domain, its missing parts supplied by reference TRBV28 and TRBJ1-5, is DVKVTQSSRYLVKRTGEKVFLECVQDMDHENMFWYRQDPGLGLRLIYFSYDVKMKEKGDIPEGYSVSREKKERFSLILESASTNQTSMYLCASSLDSNQPRHFGDGTRLSIL.

The chain uses TRBV20-1 and TRBJ2-7, with TRBD2 identical over 8 bases. The junction had 1 base not matched to a gene; V was cut back by 6 bases and J by 0 bases. The CDR3 consists of 12 residues. Germline CDR1 is DFQATT and CDR2 is SNEGSKA (reference sequence). The chain's CDR3 is CSALADSYEQYF. The CDR3 DNA is TGCAGTGCACTAGCGGACTCCTACGAGCAGTACTTC.

In this sample, this clonotype turned up a few times. The chain links TRBV2 to TRBJ1-1; D unclear. The CDR3 consists of 12 residues. Trimming removed 7 bases from V and 5 bases from J, with 11 bases in between. The germline V gene encodes CDR1 SNHLY and CDR2 FYNNEI. The CDR3 coding sequence is TGTGCCAGCATGTACAGACGGACTGAAGCTTTCTTT. This encodes CASMYRRTEAFF. Drawing the rest from reference TRBV2 and TRBJ1-1, the complete variable domain is EPEVTQTPSHQVTQMGQEVILRCVPISNHLYFYWYRQILGQKVEFLVSFYNNEISEKSEIFDDQFSVERPDGSNFTLKIRSTKLEDSAMYFCASMYRRTEAFFGQGTRLTVV.